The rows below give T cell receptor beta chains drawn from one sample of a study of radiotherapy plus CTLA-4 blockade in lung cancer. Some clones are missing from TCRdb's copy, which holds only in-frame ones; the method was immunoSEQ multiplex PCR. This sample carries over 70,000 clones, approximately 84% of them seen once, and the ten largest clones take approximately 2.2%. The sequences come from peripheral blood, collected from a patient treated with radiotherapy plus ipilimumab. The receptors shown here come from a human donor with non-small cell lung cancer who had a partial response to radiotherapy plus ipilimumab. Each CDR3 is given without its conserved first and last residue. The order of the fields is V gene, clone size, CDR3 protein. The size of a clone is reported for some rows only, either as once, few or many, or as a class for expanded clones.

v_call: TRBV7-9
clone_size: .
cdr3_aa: ASSLVGGRAYEQF

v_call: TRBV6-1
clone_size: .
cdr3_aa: ASSLGTGGFGGYT

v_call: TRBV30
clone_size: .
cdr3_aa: AWRDVRVT

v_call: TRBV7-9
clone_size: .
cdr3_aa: ASSLEDSAVSNEQF

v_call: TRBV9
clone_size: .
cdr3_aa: ASRTLTGLNTEAF

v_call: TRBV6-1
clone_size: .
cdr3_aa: ASSSGQVNYGYT

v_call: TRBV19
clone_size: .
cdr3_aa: ASSIYRAVEQF

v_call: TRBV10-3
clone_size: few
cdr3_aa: AIGGQGANGYT

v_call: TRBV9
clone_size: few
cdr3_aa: ASSVGGLNTGELF

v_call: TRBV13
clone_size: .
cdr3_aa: ASSSFSLPQGFSNYGYT

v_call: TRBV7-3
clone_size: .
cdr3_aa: ASSPSGRDGYT

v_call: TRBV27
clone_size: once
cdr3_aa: ASSQTSGSLY

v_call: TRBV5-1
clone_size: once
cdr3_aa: ASSLSGVVETQY

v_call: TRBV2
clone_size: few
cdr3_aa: ASSVFDLGEKLF

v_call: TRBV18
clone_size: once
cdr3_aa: ASSLAGGTKNIQY

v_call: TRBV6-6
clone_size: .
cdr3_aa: ASRGGLGENTEAF

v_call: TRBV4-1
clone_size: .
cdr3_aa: ASSQEGAGSIYGYT

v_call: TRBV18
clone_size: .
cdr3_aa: ASSPPASTDTQY

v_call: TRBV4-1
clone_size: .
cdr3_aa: ASSQEYGRDTGELF

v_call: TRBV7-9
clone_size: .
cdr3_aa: ASSPRLGGGGPSYNEQF

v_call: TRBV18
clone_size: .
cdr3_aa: ASSPGQSSGNTIY

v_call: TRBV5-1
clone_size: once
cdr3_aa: ASSFEQGNTEAF

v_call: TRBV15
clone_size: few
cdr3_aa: ATSARRAGDLAF

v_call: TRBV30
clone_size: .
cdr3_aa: AWSVFAGGPTGSYNEQF

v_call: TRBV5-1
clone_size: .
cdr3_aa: ASSPGASGSTETQY

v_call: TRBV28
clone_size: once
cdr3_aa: ASRPPSGSSYEQY

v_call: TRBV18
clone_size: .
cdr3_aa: ASSPPTNRETQY

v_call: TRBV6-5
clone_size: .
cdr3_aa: ASSTPGGAF

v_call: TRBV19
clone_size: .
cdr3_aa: ASSPTGYSNQPQH

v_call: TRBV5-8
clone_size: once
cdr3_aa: ASSFGQGNSPLH

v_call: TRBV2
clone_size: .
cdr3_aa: ASKVGAGGYT

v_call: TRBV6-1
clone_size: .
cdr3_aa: ASSEEPGLAEGTSYNEQF

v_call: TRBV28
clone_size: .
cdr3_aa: ASSGGGQGDTEAF

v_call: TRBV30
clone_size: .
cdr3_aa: AWRHGTSGGTPYNEQF

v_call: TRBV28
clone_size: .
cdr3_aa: ASDNQVEGLY

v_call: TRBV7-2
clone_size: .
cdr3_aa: ASSYGTSGRGIYEQY

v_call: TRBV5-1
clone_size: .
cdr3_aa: ASSLFAEAGGLNEQF

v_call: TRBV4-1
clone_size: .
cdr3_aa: ASSPRALVAGLETQY

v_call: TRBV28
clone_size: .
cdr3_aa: ASGTLRREQF

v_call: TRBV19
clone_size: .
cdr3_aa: ASSMVAGDGPYNEQF

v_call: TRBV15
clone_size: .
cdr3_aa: ATRVSRDNQPQH

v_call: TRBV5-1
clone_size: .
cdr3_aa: ASSLGAQADTQY

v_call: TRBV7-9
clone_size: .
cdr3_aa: ASSRGTSGSVGELF

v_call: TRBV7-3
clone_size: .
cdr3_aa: ASSANRGPDTQY

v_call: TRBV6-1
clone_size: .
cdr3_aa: ASIDLRLSNQPQH

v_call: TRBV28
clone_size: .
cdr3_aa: ASSLKRYQPQH

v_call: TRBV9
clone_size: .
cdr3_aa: ASSSTSGIGNEQF

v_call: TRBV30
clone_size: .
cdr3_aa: AWSPPGTIGYNEQF

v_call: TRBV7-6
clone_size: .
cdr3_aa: ASSPRAGELF

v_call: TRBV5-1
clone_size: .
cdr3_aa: ASSLGGLAGDTQY

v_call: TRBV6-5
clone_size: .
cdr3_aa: ASSELMGTTEAF

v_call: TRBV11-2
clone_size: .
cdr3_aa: ASSTERGVSQY

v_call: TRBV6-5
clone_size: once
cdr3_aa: ASREGPRSYT

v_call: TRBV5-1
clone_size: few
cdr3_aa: ASSRGQPGGDEAF

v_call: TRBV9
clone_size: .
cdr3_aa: ASSAGTSGIAPYNEQF

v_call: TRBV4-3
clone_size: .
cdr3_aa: ASSQDVTGTGYT

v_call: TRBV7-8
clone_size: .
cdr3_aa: ASSLGLAGRYEQY

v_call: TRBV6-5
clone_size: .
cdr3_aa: ASSSTVGELF

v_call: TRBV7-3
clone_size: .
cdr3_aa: ASSLMAGGTGELF

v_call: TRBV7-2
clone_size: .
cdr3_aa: ASSFFIGYNEQF